Below are 32 T cell receptor beta chains sequenced from a single sample in a study of breast tumors, draining lymph nodes, adjacent tissues. Using its own MiXCR run on the multiplex PCR reads, TCRdb lists one record per CDR3 protein. This sample has about 220,000 distinct CDR3 sequences, with nearly 35% found just once. Samples came from axillary lymph nodes draining the breast cancer. The sequencing input was axillary lymph node tissue. The receptors were gathered from a female donor with breast cancer. Some clones in this sample may be carry-over from other donors' samples.

The rearrangement joins TRBV29-1 to TRBJ2-5, with D possibly TRBD2 on 7 matching bases. Trimming cost V 0 bases and J 4 bases, with 15 bases left between them. The CDR3 extends over 15 amino acids. Germline V gene lookup returns CDR1 SQVTM and CDR2 ANQGSEA. The CDR3 region has the DNA TGCAGCGTTGAAGATCTTGCGGGGGCCGGAGAGACCCAGTACTTC. Translated: CSVEDLAGAGETQYF.

This clonotype was seen more than once but under ten times. A much more abundant neighbour one base away suggests this may be a read error. Because it lacks the conserved phenylalanine or tryptophan at the end, this CDR3 is likely a read error. The chain has TRBV9 and TRBJ1-2; perhaps TRBD1 as D (5 bases). This CDR3 has 13 residues. Germline V CDR1 and CDR2: SGDLS, YYNGEE. Trimming removed 4 bases from V and 7 bases from J, with 14 bases in between. The CDR3 reads CASSTRGGLGYTS. Here the CDR3 DNA reads TGTGCCAGCAGCACGAGGGGAGGTCTTGGCTACACCTCC.

Many counts were recorded for this clonotype. The chain couples TRBV9 to TRBJ2-1; 8 nucleotides align to TRBD2. Per the germline V gene, CDR1 is SGDLS and CDR2 is YYNGEE. CDR3 size: 15 residues. V lost 0 bases, J lost 3 bases, and 2 bases stayed unmatched. This CDR3 is CASSVDLAGYNEQFF. The CDR3 DNA is TGTGCCAGCAGCGTAGATCTAGCGGGCTACAATGAGCAGTTCTTC.

This clonotype was counted a few times. This chain joins TRBV28 and TRBJ1-5; no firm D call. Germline loops: CDR1 MDHEN, CDR2 SYDVKM. The V end lost 4 bases, the J end lost 5 bases, and 12 bases lay between the germline ends. The CDR3 is made up of 14 amino acids. The CDR3 DNA reads TGTGCCAGCAGTTCCCCGGACCCATATCAGCCCCAGCATTTT. Its protein is CASSSPDPYQPQHF.

The table lists this clonotype with many counts. This rearrangement joins TRBV6-1 to TRBJ1-4, with D unclear. Germline loops: CDR1 MNHNS, CDR2 SASEGT. The CDR3 totals 14 residues. V gave up 2 bases and J gave up 5 bases, with 9 bases separating them. CDR3 loop: CASSEPGTNEKLFF. The CDR3 DNA reads as TGTGCCAGCAGTGAACCCGGAACGAATGAAAAACTGTTTTTT.

This clonotype was observed many times. The chain combines TRBV7-2 with TRBJ1-2; TRBD1 aligns across 8 bases. Germline-derived CDR1 and CDR2 are SGHTA and FQGNSA. The V and J ends lost 5 bases and 5 bases, in that order; junction bases with no gene match: 4. This CDR3 has 13 amino acids. The CDR3 nucleotides read TGTGCCAGCAGCCCGGGACAGGTTTATGGCTACACCTTC. It codes for CASSPGQVYGYTF.

DNA for the CDR3: TGCGCCAGCAGCCGCATGGGACAGACTAACACCGGGGAGCTGTTTTTT. It translates to CASSRMGQTNTGELFF. The rearrangement joins TRBV5-1 to TRBJ2-2, with 7 bases matching TRBD1. V lost 4 bases to trimming and J lost 2 bases; unmatched junction nucleotides: 8. The CDR3 extends over 16 amino acids. Germline CDR1 reads SGHRS; CDR2 reads YFSETQ. The full variable domain, its missing parts supplied by reference TRBV5-1 and TRBJ2-2, is KAGVTQTPRYLIKTRGQQVTLSCSPISGHRSVSWYQQTPGQGLQFLFEYFSETQRNKGNFPGRFSGRQFSNSRSEMNVSTLELGDSALYLCASSRMGQTNTGELFFGEGSRLTVL.

The sample holds a few counts of this clonotype. This may stem from a read error, because a much larger clone lies one nucleotide away. This sequence joins TRBV20-1 and TRBJ1-2; D uncertain. Germline CDR1 reads DFQATT; CDR2 reads SNEGSKA (reference sequence). This CDR3 contains 12 residues. Between the trimmed V and J ends, which lost 3 bases and 4 bases, there was a span of 9 bases. CDR3 protein: CSASPGPYGYTF. In DNA form, the CDR3 reads TGCAGTGCTAGTCCGGGCCCCTATGGCTACACCTTC.

Worth noting for this clonotype: A read error may explain this, as a much larger clone is one base away. The chain employs TRBV4-2 and TRBJ1-5; D is undetermined. Trimming cost V 0 bases and J 5 bases, with 17 bases left between them. The germline CDR1 and CDR2 sequences are LGHNA and YNFKEQ. CDR3 size: 17 residues. CDR3 nucleotide sequence: TGTGCCAGCAGCCAAGACGTGGGCTCCCTAAGCTATCAGCCCCAGCATTTT. It is translated as CASSQDVGSLSYQPQHF.

The J gene is TRBJ2-7, the V gene TRBV30, with 8 bases fitting TRBD1. Trimming took 0 bases from V and 1 from J; bases not matched to a gene: 5. CDR1 GTSNPN and CDR2 SVGIG come from the germline V gene (reference sequence). This CDR3 has 15 amino acids. DNA of the CDR3: TGTGCCTGGAGTGTAGCAGGGGGCGCGTCCTACGAGCAGTACTTC. Encoded protein: CAWSVAGGASYEQYF.

In nucleotides, the CDR3 is TGCAGTGCTGGGCAAGTTCACTACGAGCAGTACTTC. Its translation: CSAGQVHYEQYF. The chain joins TRBV20-1 to TRBJ2-7; D not resolved. Trimming left V 5 bases short and J 3 bases short, with 11 bases between. The germline V gene has CDR1 DFQATT and CDR2 SNEGSKA (reference sequence). This CDR3 has 12 residues.

This chain uses TRBV4-3 with TRBJ1-1; unclear D gene. This CDR3 region has 14 residues. Trimming took off 0 bases at V and 4 bases at J, with 9 bases between the two ends. Germline CDR1 reads LGHNA; CDR2 reads YSLEER. The CDR3 here is CASSQDPRATEAFF. CDR3 DNA: TGCGCCAGCAGCCAAGATCCAAGGGCCACTGAAGCTTTCTTT.

This chain joins TRBV13 and TRBJ2-3, with 9 bases that match TRBD2. The germline V gene has CDR1 PRHDT and CDR2 FYEKMQ (reference sequence). The CDR3 contains 17 residues. Losses at the gene ends were 8 bases for V and 4 bases for J; bases not matched to a gene: 16. The CDR3 region has the DNA TGTGCCAGCGGGGAGCCAAAAGGACTAGCGATGCCAGATACGCAGTATTTT. Translating gives CASGEPKGLAMPDTQYF.

In this sample, this clonotype turned up a few times. The rearrangement uses TRBV18 and TRBJ1-3; possibly TRBD1 for D (6 bases). Germline V CDR1 and CDR2: KGHSH, LQKENI. This CDR3 region has 17 residues. Trimming removed 3 bases at V and 0 bases at J, with 15 bases between. CDR3 in amino acids: CASSPLWTEVSGNTIYF. The CDR3, as DNA: TGTGCCAGCTCACCTTTGTGGACAGAAGTCTCTGGAAACACCATATATTTT.

This clonotype occurred many times. This chain links TRBV4-3 with TRBJ1-4; 9 bases fit TRBD1. This CDR3 has 15 residues. The J segment lost 3 bases and the V segment lost 3 bases, leaving 2 bases of the junction unmatched. The germline V gene has CDR1 LGHNA and CDR2 YSLEER. The DNA for the CDR3 is TGCGCCAGCAGCCAGGACAGGGGATCTAATGAAAAACTGTTTTTT. It translates to CASSQDRGSNEKLFF.

This clonotype was seen repeatedly, ten times or more. This chain joins TRBV19 and TRBJ2-7; 9 positions agree with TRBD1. CDR3 length: 14 amino acids. From germline, CDR1 is LNHDA and CDR2 SQIVND (reference sequence). The J segment lost 5 bases and the V segment lost 7 bases, leaving 9 bases of the junction unmatched. The CDR3 bases are TGTGCCAGTACCACGACAGGGGGTGTCAACGAGCAGTACTTC. Residues: CASTTTGGVNEQYF.

This clonotype turned up a few times. This sequence joins TRBV10-3 and TRBJ1-1, with D perhaps TRBD1 (6 bases). Germline-derived CDR1 and CDR2 are ENHRY and SYGVKD. This CDR3 has 15 amino acids. Between the trimmed V and J ends, which lost 2 bases and 4 bases, there was a span of 14 bases. The CDR3 DNA reads TGTGCCATCAGTGAGACCACAGGGTGGGGCACTGAAGCTTTCTTT. Amino acid sequence: CAISETTGWGTEAFF.

This clonotype came up many times. This chain joins TRBV29-1 and TRBJ1-5; D call uncertain. The CDR3 consists of 13 residues. Germline V gene sequence: CDR1 SQVTM, CDR2 ANQGSEA. The V end was cut by 4 bases, the J end by 1 base, with 8 bases between. The CDR3 region is CSVGQTSNQPQHF. CDR3 nucleotide sequence: TGCAGCGTTGGTCAAACAAGCAATCAGCCCCAGCATTTT.

V gene TRBV6-6 combines with J gene TRBJ1-6; unclear D gene. Trimming stripped 5 bases from V and 5 bases from J, with 13 bases between. This CDR3 is built from 15 residues. Germline V CDR1 and CDR2: MNHNY, SVGAGI (reference sequence). CDR3 sequence: CASSHQPGNNSPLHF. CDR3 nucleotide sequence: TGTGCCAGCAGTCACCAGCCAGGAAATAATTCACCCCTCCACTTT.

The rearrangement uses TRBV9 and TRBJ2-1; TRBD2 matches at 7 bases. V trimming: 4 bases; J trimming: 9 bases; junction bases outside the gene matches: 19. Germline V gives CDR1 SGDLS, CDR2 YYNGEE. The CDR3 has 17 residues. The CDR3 DNA follows: TGTGCCAGCAGCCCCTTCCCCACTAGCGAGAGGGCCGCTGAGCAGTTCTTC. It specifies CASSPFPTSERAAEQFF.

Regarding this clonotype: This could be a read error, since a much larger clone is one nucleotide away. The chain carries TRBV6-5 and TRBJ1-2; no definite D call. The V end was cut by 5 bases, the J end by 6 bases, with 19 bases between. There are 15 residues in the CDR3. Germline CDR1 and CDR2: MNHEY and SVGAGI. The CDR3 sequence is CASSQVTLNPHGYTF. For the CDR3, the DNA is TGTGCCAGCAGTCAAGTAACCCTAAACCCCCATGGCTACACCTTC.

Ten or more counts support this clonotype. V is TRBV30 and J is TRBJ1-4, with 9 positions matching TRBD1. The CDR3 is made up of 14 amino acids. V lost 2 bases to trimming and J lost 11 bases; unmatched junction nucleotides: 9. Per the germline V gene, CDR1 is GTSNPN and CDR2 is SVGIG (reference sequence). CDR3 in DNA: TGTGCCTGGAGTTGGGGACAGGGAGTGGGCAAACTGTTTTTT. As protein: CAWSWGQGVGKLFF.

As for this clonotype: An end of the junction differs from the germline gene, which may be a read error. The chain joins TRBV7-6 to TRBJ1-6; 7 nucleotides agree with TRBD1. CDR1 SGHVS and CDR2 FNYEAQ come from the germline V gene. The CDR3 extends over 18 amino acids. This chain's CDR3 is CASSFTITGQVRNSPLHF. DNA for the CDR3: TGTGCTAGCAGTTTCACCATAACCGGACAGGTCAGGAATTCACCCCTCCACTTT.

The chain links TRBV20-1 to TRBJ1-6, with no clear D. Trimming left V 0 bases short and J 11 bases short, with 11 bases between. The CDR3 extends over 13 amino acids. Germline assignment: CDR1 DFQATT and CDR2 SNEGSKA (reference sequence). The DNA for the CDR3 is TGCAGTGCTAGAGACCCGACCGATCCACCCCTCCACTTT. Translated, it gives CSARDPTDPPLHF.

This clonotype was picked up many times. This chain joins TRBV2 and TRBJ2-3, with D maybe TRBD2 (5 bases). Looked up from germline, CDR1 is SNHLY and CDR2 is FYNNEI. This CDR3 contains 16 residues. Trimming took 6 bases from V and 1 from J, leaving 17 bases between them. DNA for the CDR3: TGTGCCAGCAGCAGGCTGCGCGGACTCGGCACAGATACGCAGTATTTT. Translated, it gives CASSRLRGLGTDTQYF. The full variable domain, with the rest looked up from reference TRBV2 and TRBJ2-3, is EPEVTQTPSHQVTQMGQEVILRCVPISNHLYFYWYRQILGQKVEFLVSFYNNEISEKSEIFDDQFSVERPDGSNFTLKIRSTKLEDSAMYFCASSRLRGLGTDTQYFGPGTRLTVL.

This clonotype has at least ten counts. The chain employs TRBV20-1 and TRBJ2-2; D is perhaps TRBD2 (5 bases). Germline lookup yields CDR1 DFQATT and CDR2 SNEGSKA (reference sequence). V lost 1 base and J lost 0, with 9 bases in between. The CDR3 loop spans 15 amino acids. Written as DNA, the CDR3 is TGCAGTGCTAGAGGGACTTTTACGAACACCGGGGAGCTGTTTTTT. It is translated as CSARGTFTNTGELFF.

The gene calls are TRBV6-5 and TRBJ2-7; D possibly corresponds to TRBD1 (8 bases). CDR1 and CDR2 (germline): MNHEY, SVGAGI. The V end was cut by 4 bases, the J end by 8 bases, with 21 bases between. This CDR3 is 15 amino acids long. CDR3 protein: CASSSDWRTGTKQYF. In DNA, the CDR3 is TGTGCCAGCAGTTCAGACTGGAGGACAGGGACTAAGCAGTACTTC.

This clonotype was seen at least ten times. The V call is TRBV5-1, the J call TRBJ2-5; D uncertain. Germline V lookup: CDR1 SGHRS, CDR2 YFSETQ. V was trimmed by 0 bases and J by 5 bases, leaving 14 bases between them. The CDR3 runs 15 residues. CDR3 sequence: CASSLESSRVETQYF. As DNA, the CDR3 is TGCGCCAGCAGCTTGGAGTCTAGTCGGGTCGAGACCCAGTACTTC.

Turning to this clonotype: Given a much more abundant clone one base away, this may be a read error. This rearrangement joins TRBV5-1 to TRBJ2-1; TRBD2 agrees at 12 bases. The germline CDR1 and CDR2 sequences are SGHRS and YFSETQ. CDR3 length: 18 amino acids. CDR3 sequence: CASSPPTSGSGTRNEQFF. The CDR3, as DNA: TGTGCCAGCTCACCCCCGACTAGCGGGAGCGGGACACGGAATGAGCAGTTCTTC.

This clonotype was recorded a few times. This chain connects TRBV11-2 to TRBJ2-3; 11 bases are a match to TRBD1. Germline assignment: CDR1 SGHAT and CDR2 FQNNGV. The CDR3 consists of 15 residues. V lost 5 bases and J lost 7; bases outside the gene matches: 8. The CDR3 is CASSPPGQGEHTQYF. The DNA of the CDR3 is TGTGCCAGCAGCCCTCCGGGACAGGGGGAACATACGCAGTATTTT. Using reference TRBV11-2 and TRBJ2-3 for the parts outside the CDR3, the full variable domain is EAGVAQSPRYKIIEKRQSVAFWCNPISGHATLYWYQQILGQGPKLLIQFQNNGVVDDSQLPKDRFSAERLKGVDSTLKIQPAKLEDSAVYLCASSPPGQGEHTQYFGPGTRLTVL.

The table lists this clonotype with a few counts. This chain uses TRBV11-2 with TRBJ2-3; the match to TRBD2 covers 15 bases. CDR1 is SGHAT and CDR2 is FQNNGV in the germline V gene. This CDR3 is 17 amino acids long. V shed 6 bases and J 0 bases; nucleotides not matched to a gene: 4. The DNA for the CDR3 is TGTGCCAGCAGACCCGGGACTAGCGGGAGGAGCACAGATACGCAGTATTTT. This gives the protein CASRPGTSGRSTDTQYF.

As to this clonotype: An end of the junction does not agree with germline; a read error may underlie this. The V gene is TRBV6-6, the J gene TRBJ1-6, with TRBD1 identical over 7 bases. The CDR3 is made up of 8 amino acids. The germline V gene encodes CDR1 MNHNY and CDR2 SVGAGI (reference sequence). CDR3 in amino acids: CASTGGDF. For the CDR3, the DNA is TGTGCCAGCACAGGGGGGGACTTT.